This passage covers 25 T cell receptor beta chains from one sample sequenced in a study of T cells in narcolepsy. This table comes from immunoSEQ multiplex PCR, and its TCRdb copy is limited to in-frame clones, with some not included. The sample holds around 25,000 clones, roughly 83% seen once. Sequencing was done on a sample of CD45RA- memory CD4+ T cells from PBMCs. The receptors here all came from a human donor with narcolepsy.

This rearrangement joins TRBV4-1 to TRBJ1-1, with 7 bases that match TRBD1. There are 15 residues in the CDR3. Germline V gene sequence: CDR1 MGHRA, CDR2 YSYEKL. J was trimmed by 2 bases and V by 4 bases; bases with no gene match: 7. The CDR3 loop is CASSRETGVNTEAFF. In nucleotides, the CDR3 is TGCGCCAGCAGCCGAGAAACAGGGGTCAACACTGAAGCTTTCTTT.

This chain's CDR3 is CASSDTGGRVPKAFF. For the CDR3, the DNA is TGTGCCAGCAGCGATACAGGGGGCCGAGTCCCGAAAGCTTTCTTT. The rearrangement joins TRBV13 to TRBJ1-1, with 9 nucleotides matching TRBD1. Per the germline V gene, CDR1 is PRHDT and CDR2 is FYEKMQ (reference sequence). The CDR3 contains 15 residues. V was clipped by 5 bases and J by 9 bases; unmatched bases: 13.

This chain links TRBV7-6 with TRBJ2-1; 8 bases match TRBD2. This CDR3 is 16 amino acids long. Germline CDR1 reads SGHVS; CDR2 reads FNYEAQ. With 0 bases clipped from V and 4 bases from J, the junction kept 5 bases outside the gene matches. CDR3 coding DNA: TGTGCCAGCAGCTTAGCGCTTTCTAGCGGGTACAATGAGCAGTTCTTC. It codes for CASSLALSSGYNEQFF.

The chain combines TRBV5-4 with TRBJ2-5, with 8 bases that match TRBD2. Germline V gene data show CDR1 as SGHNT and CDR2 as YYREEE (reference sequence). The trim removed 5 bases at V and 5 bases at J, leaving 14 bases unmatched. CDR3 length: 16 residues. The CDR3 bases are TGTGCCAGCAGTTGGGGTAGCGGGGCCGACAGGGAGACCCAGTACTTC. This gives the protein CASSWGSGADRETQYF.

The rearrangement joins TRBV5-1 to TRBJ2-7; 9 bases line up with TRBD1. This CDR3 is built from 16 residues. Germline trimming cut 2 bases from V and 4 bases from J; bases unmatched to any gene: 10. The V gene's germline CDR1 is SGHRS and CDR2 YFSETQ. The CDR3 DNA is TGCGCCAGCAGCTTCCCTAACAGGGGGCCAGGGTACGAGCAGTACTTC. Translation gives CASSFPNRGPGYEQYF. Full variable domain (remainder filled in from reference TRBV5-1 and TRBJ2-7): KAGVTQTPRYLIKTRGQQVTLSCSPISGHRSVSWYQQTPGQGLQFLFEYFSETQRNKGNFPGRFSGRQFSNSRSEMNVSTLELGDSALYLCASSFPNRGPGYEQYFGPGTRLTVT.

The chain is built from TRBV19 and TRBJ1-5; TRBD1 matches at 10 bases. The length of the CDR3 is 14 residues. From germline, CDR1 is LNHDA and CDR2 SQIVND (reference sequence). J was trimmed by 7 bases and V by 3 bases; bases with no gene match: 3. CDR3 in amino acids: CASSIGQGGQPQHF. CDR3 nucleotide sequence: TGTGCCAGTAGTATCGGACAGGGGGGACAGCCCCAGCATTTT.

In its sample, this clone was seen a few times. V gene TRBV6-1 combines with J gene TRBJ1-4; the D gene is possibly TRBD1 (5 bases). Deletions cut 11 bases from V and 4 bases from J, with 11 bases between. Germline CDR1 and CDR2: MNHNS and SASEGT. This CDR3 is 12 amino acids long. In nucleotides, the CDR3 is TGTGCCGCGGTGGGGGGTAATGAAAAACTGTTTTTT. It specifies CAAVGGNEKLFF.

The genes are TRBV19 and TRBJ1-2; 8 nucleotides match TRBD1. The CDR3 has 15 amino acids. Germline CDR1 reads LNHDA; CDR2 reads SQIVND (reference sequence). Trimming cost V 7 bases and J 4 bases; bases outside gene matches: 11. The CDR3 region has the DNA TGTGCCAGTACCCGAGACAGGGGTATGACCTATGGCTACACCTTC. Translation gives CASTRDRGMTYGYTF.

The chain employs TRBV2 and TRBJ2-1; 9 nucleotides agree with TRBD2. Germline CDR1 is SNHLY and CDR2 is FYNNEI. This CDR3 comprises 16 residues. V lost 1 base, J lost 7 bases, and 8 bases stayed unmatched. The CDR3 coding sequence is TGTGCCAGCAGTGAAGGCGCTAGCGGGGAACGGAATGAGCAGTTCTTC. Amino acid sequence: CASSEGASGERNEQFF.

V gene TRBV2 combines with J gene TRBJ2-1; 11 bases map to TRBD2. CDR1 and CDR2 (germline): SNHLY, FYNNEI. Trimming removed 5 bases from V and 7 bases from J; junction bases left unmatched: 10. This CDR3 is 16 amino acids long. As DNA, the CDR3 is TGTGCCAGCAGTTTCGATAGCGGGAGGGCCGGGAATGAGCAGTTCTTC. Translating gives CASSFDSGRAGNEQFF.

This clone appeared once. J is TRBJ1-2 and V is TRBV15; D gene unclear. The CDR3 contains 14 residues. Germline CDR1 and CDR2: LNHNV and YYDKDF (reference sequence). Trimming took 7 bases from V and 8 from J, leaving 20 bases between them. Here the CDR3 DNA reads TGTGCCACCAACCCGGACCGGGGAATAGGAGGCTACACCTTC. Amino acid sequence: CATNPDRGIGGYTF.

This clone was counted a single time. J is TRBJ2-2 and V is TRBV2; tentatively, D is TRBD1 (5 bases). This CDR3 is 15 amino acids long. CDR1 and CDR2 (germline): SNHLY, FYNNEI. V was cut by 5 bases and J by 2 bases, with 12 bases left in between. The CDR3 nucleotides read TGTGCCAGCAGTCGGCGACAGATCAACACCGGGGAGCTGTTTTTT. It codes for CASSRRQINTGELFF. Based on the CDR3 plus reference TRBV2 and TRBJ2-2, the full variable domain is EPEVTQTPSHQVTQMGQEVILRCVPISNHLYFYWYRQILGQKVEFLVSFYNNEISEKSEIFDDQFSVERPDGSNFTLKIRSTKLEDSAMYFCASSRRQINTGELFFGEGSRLTVL.

V and J are TRBV11-1 and TRBJ2-7; tentatively, D is TRBD2 (6 bases). Germline V gene lookup returns CDR1 SGHAT and CDR2 FQDESV (reference sequence). Trimming took off 5 bases at V and 7 bases at J, with 21 bases between the two ends. The CDR3 is made up of 15 amino acids. CDR3 sequence (DNA): TGTGCCAGCAGCGAAACTACGGTCCTAGCGAGGGAGCAGTACTTC. Translating it yields CASSETTVLAREQYF. The variable domain in full, completed from reference TRBV11-1 and TRBJ2-7, reads EAEVAQSPRYKITEKSQAVAFWCDPISGHATLYWYRQILGQGPELLVQFQDESVVDDSQLPKDRFSAERLKGVDSTLKIQPAELGDSAMYLCASSETTVLAREQYFGPGTRLTVT.

The genes are TRBV5-1 and TRBJ2-1, with TRBD2 identical over 10 bases. The CDR3 totals 15 residues. Germline lookup yields CDR1 SGHRS and CDR2 YFSETQ. The ends lost 4 bases at V and 8 bases at J; junction bases unmatched: 9. This CDR3 reads CASSLAGLAAHEQFF. CDR3 in DNA: TGCGCCAGCAGCCTGGCCGGACTAGCGGCTCATGAGCAGTTCTTC. Full variable domain (outside the CDR3, taken from reference TRBV5-1 and TRBJ2-1): KAGVTQTPRYLIKTRGQQVTLSCSPISGHRSVSWYQQTPGQGLQFLFEYFSETQRNKGNFPGRFSGRQFSNSRSEMNVSTLELGDSALYLCASSLAGLAAHEQFFGPGTRLTVL.

V usage is TRBV5-6 and J usage is TRBJ1-5; 8 nucleotides agree with TRBD1. Germline V gene lookup returns CDR1 SGHDT and CDR2 YYEEEE. V gave up 4 bases and J gave up 6 bases; unmatched junction bases: 9. The CDR3 contains 15 residues. The DNA for the CDR3 is TGTGCCAGCAGCCTCGGGACAGGACAAGGTCAGCCCCAGCATTTT. Its protein is CASSLGTGQGQPQHF.

The J gene is TRBJ1-1, the V gene TRBV6-1; D uncertain. Germline CDR1 reads MNHNS; CDR2 reads SASEGT. Trimming pared 5 bases from V and 2 bases from J, leaving 12 bases between. There are 14 residues in the CDR3. CDR3 nucleotides: TGTGCCAGCAGTTTTCGACCGCAAAACACTGAAGCTTTCTTT. This translates into CASSFRPQNTEAFF.

The chain links TRBV7-9 to TRBJ1-1, with D hard to call. This CDR3 contains 14 residues. Trimming removed 2 bases from V and 2 bases from J, with 9 bases in between. Germline lookup yields CDR1 SEHNR and CDR2 FQNEAQ (reference sequence). CDR3 sequence (DNA): TGTGCCAGCAGCTTAACGGGCAGCAACACTGAAGCTTTCTTT. It specifies CASSLTGSNTEAFF.

This clone showed up just a few times. This chain links TRBV21-1 with TRBJ1-1; no DNA check was done on the table's D call, TRBD1. TRBV21-1 is a pseudogene. This CDR3 spans 18 amino acids. The CDR3 sequence: CASSFCRRTGALNTEAFF. For the CDR3, the DNA is TGTGCCAGCAGCTTTTGCCGCCGGACAGGGGCCCTGAACACTGAAGCTTTCTTT.

V usage is TRBV9 and J usage is TRBJ1-1, with D unresolved. With 1 base removed from V and 7 bases from J, the gap between germline ends came to 11 bases. This CDR3 has 13 amino acids. Germline V gene lookup returns CDR1 SGDLS and CDR2 YYNGEE. As DNA, the CDR3 is TGTGCCAGCAGCGTAACCAGCGGGAGTGAAGCTTTCTTT. Its translation is CASSVTSGSEAFF.

The chain uses TRBV27 and TRBJ1-2; tentative D call: TRBD1 (5 bases). From germline, CDR1 is MNHEY and CDR2 SMNVEV (reference sequence). This CDR3 is built from 16 residues. The V and J ends lost 0 bases and 6 bases respectively, with 17 bases between them. The CDR3 DNA is TGTGCCAGCAGTTTATCTAACCAGGGCTCTTTCCATGGCTACACCTTC. The encoded protein is CASSLSNQGSFHGYTF.

A few counts support this clone. CDR3 sequence reads: CATSGGPNSGNTIYF. CDR3 DNA sequence: TGTGCCACCAGCGGGGGACCGAACTCTGGAAACACCATATATTTT. The chain uses TRBV15 and TRBJ1-3; perhaps TRBD1 as D (5 bases). The germline V gene has CDR1 LNHNV and CDR2 YYDKDF (reference sequence). The CDR3 loop spans 15 amino acids. V lost 5 bases and J 0 bases, leaving 11 bases between the germline ends.

This chain uses TRBV29-1 with TRBJ2-1, with 8 nucleotides matching TRBD2. The CDR3 spans 16 residues. The germline CDR1 and CDR2 sequences are SQVTM and ANQGSEA. Trimming at V came to 2 bases and at J to 5 bases, leaving 11 bases not matched to a gene. The CDR3 reads CSVEPRPGRANNEQFF. DNA of the CDR3: TGCAGCGTTGAACCTCGTCCCGGGAGGGCAAACAATGAGCAGTTCTTC.

This chain connects TRBV28 to TRBJ2-7; TRBD2 aligns across 7 bases. J gave up 4 bases and V 11 bases, and 11 bases lay outside the gene matches. Germline lookup yields CDR1 MDHEN and CDR2 SYDVKM. This CDR3 has 13 residues. CDR3 in DNA: TGTGCCGGGGGGGGGACTACGCGGTACGAGCAGTACTTC. Its protein is CAGGGTTRYEQYF.

This chain uses TRBV7-9 with TRBJ2-3, with D tentatively TRBD2 (5 bases). Trimming shortened V by 5 bases and J by 3 bases, and 9 bases separated the two germline ends. Looked up from germline, CDR1 is SEHNR and CDR2 is FQNEAQ (reference sequence). The CDR3 covers 13 residues. CDR3 bases: TGTGCCAGCAGCCGATCGGGAACAGATACGCAGTATTTT. The encoded protein is CASSRSGTDTQYF.

The rearrangement uses TRBV19 and TRBJ2-7, with TRBD1 matching over 11 bases. CDR1 and CDR2 from the germline V gene are LNHDA and SQIVND (reference sequence). This CDR3 is built from 15 residues. With 9 bases clipped from V and 2 bases from J, the junction kept 9 bases outside the gene matches. CDR3 DNA sequence: TGTGCCAGCCGGACAGGGGGCGAGATAGCCTACGAGCAGTACTTC. The encoded protein is CASRTGGEIAYEQYF.